This T cell receptor (beta chain) was sequenced during a study of metastatic and nonmetastatic thyroid tumors. MiXCR was used by TCRdb to re-call the PCR reads. The repertoire consists of about 28,000 clones, with roughly 25% occurring once and the leading ten covering roughly 15%. The entire patient cohort was treatment-naive prior to thyroid surgery. Germline V gives CDR1 LNHDA, CDR2 SQIVND (reference sequence). This CDR3 is built from 17 residues. Trimming took 6 bases from V and 3 from J; bases not matched to a gene: 14. The chain employs TRBV19 and TRBJ2-1; TRBD2 matches 7 bases. The source of this sequence is a female donor with papillary thyroid cancer or a benign thyroid nodule (not recorded which). Some clones in this sample may be carry-over from other donors' samples. Sample: blood. CDR3 sequence: CASSDSGLRHLYNEQFF. CDR3 DNA: TGTGCCAGTAGCGACTCGGGACTACGACACCTCTACAATGAGCAGTTCTTC.